Listed below are T cell receptor beta chains from one sample, sequenced in a study of early stage breast cancer tumors. Profiled with immunoSEQ multiplex PCR; TCRdb holds only in-frame clones, not every one. The data show about 34,000 clones, over 70% seen once. Sequencing was performed on breast tumor tissue. The receptor set was obtained from a person aged 30-39 years with breast cancer. Each CDR3 is given with its conserved first and last residue. The order of the fields is V gene, D gene, clone size, J gene, CDR3 DNA, CDR3 protein. D genes are given only for firm matches. Where a row states a size, it is once, few, many or the class of an expanded clone; other rows omit it.

TRBV30,TRBD2,NA,TRBJ2-1,TGTGCCTGGAGTTCAAAAGCGGGAGGCCGGAGGCAGTTCTTC,CAWSSKAGGRRQFF
TRBV30,TRBD1,NA,TRBJ1-1,TGTGCCTGGGGACAGGATGACACTGAAGCTTTCTTT,CAWGQDDTEAFF
TRBV21-1,NA,NA,TRBJ2-2,TGTGCCAGCAGCTCCATGGGGGGACTAGGGAACACCGGGGAGCTGTTTTTT,CASSSMGGLGNTGELFF
TRBV12-5,NA,NA,TRBJ2-7,TGTGCTAGTGGTTACGGGCCTATGCCGTACGAGCAGTACTTC,CASGYGPMPYEQYF
TRBV29-1,NA,NA,TRBJ1-1,TGCAGCGTTGACAGGGCTGGGAACACTGAAGCTTTCTTT,CSVDRAGNTEAFF
TRBV6-5,NA,few,TRBJ2-2,TGTGCCAGCCAACAGTTCCGCGACACCGGGGAGCTGTTTTTT,CASQQFRDTGELFF
TRBV4-1,TRBD2,once,TRBJ2-2,TGCGCCAGCAGCCAAATTCCCGCGGGAGCGAAAACCGGGGAGCTGTTTTTT,CASSQIPAGAKTGELFF
TRBV7-2,NA,NA,TRBJ2-2,TGTGCCAGCAGCCGAGGACAGCCCAACACCGGGGAGCTGTTTTTT,CASSRGQPNTGELFF
TRBV18,TRBD2,NA,TRBJ2-1,TGTGCCAGCTCACCACTGCCTAGCGGACCCTACAATGAGCAGTTCTTC,CASSPLPSGPYNEQFF
TRBV5-1,NA,NA,TRBJ1-1,TGCGCCAGCAGCTTGGATGCTATCACTGAAGCTTTCTTT,CASSLDAITEAFF
TRBV7-9,NA,medium-sized,TRBJ2-1,TGTGCCAGCAGCTTAGCCGACGGATCCAGCTCCTACAATGAGCAGTTCTTC,CASSLADGSSSYNEQFF
TRBV4-2,TRBD2,NA,TRBJ2-2,TGTGCCAGCAGCCAAGGGGGGCTAGCGGGAGCCCCGAACACCGGGGAGCTGTTTTTT,CASSQGGLAGAPNTGELFF
TRBV19,TRBD1,NA,TRBJ2-2,TGTGCCAGTAGCCCAAATTCGGTGGGACAGGGGGAGCTGTTTTTT,CASSPNSVGQGELFF
TRBV5-1,TRBD1,few,TRBJ1-2,TGCGCCAGCAGCTTCGGGACAGGCGGTAACTATGGCTACACCTTC,CASSFGTGGNYGYTF
TRBV9,TRBD2,NA,TRBJ2-2,TGTGCCAGCAGCTTCTTGGGACTAGCGGGAGCCGATAACACCGGGGAGCTGTTTTTT,CASSFLGLAGADNTGELFF
TRBV19,TRBD2,NA,TRBJ2-7,TGTGCCAGTAGTTCTCTCGGGGGGGCCTACTACGAGCAGTACTTC,CASSSLGGAYYEQYF
TRBV15,TRBD2,once,TRBJ2-2,TGTGCCACCTCGGGAGGGCCTAGGACCGGGGAGCTGTTTTTT,CATSGGPRTGELFF
TRBV6-1,TRBD2,NA,TRBJ2-1,TGTGCCAGCAGGGCGACTAGCGGGAGTCGGAAGTTCTTC,CASRATSGSRKFF
TRBV29-1,TRBD2,medium-sized,TRBJ2-7,TGCAGCGTTGGTAGCGGGAGGGCCGGAGAGCAGTACTTC,CSVGSGRAGEQYF
TRBV19,NA,NA,TRBJ1-5,TGTGCCAGTAGTATTTGGATCCTGTTTCGTGGTCAGCCCCAGCATTTT,CASSIWILFRGQPQHF
TRBV4-2,TRBD2,once,TRBJ2-1,TGTGCCAGCAGCCAACAGCGGGAGTTGTACAATGAGCAGTTCTTC,CASSQQRELYNEQFF
TRBV10-1,TRBD2,NA,TRBJ2-7,TGCGCCAGCAGTGAGTCGACTAGCGGGAGGGCAGGGGAGCAGTACTTC,CASSESTSGRAGEQYF
TRBV5-1,NA,few,TRBJ2-2,TGCGCCAGCAGCTTGGACCTCATGACAGTCACCGGGGAGCTGTTTTTT,CASSLDLMTVTGELFF
TRBV13,TRBD1,NA,TRBJ1-1,TGTGCCAGCAGCATCGGGACAGGGAACACTGAAGCTTTCTTT,CASSIGTGNTEAFF
TRBV11-2,NA,NA,TRBJ2-1,TGTGCCAGCAGCTTAGTGTTTGAGCAGTTCTTC,CASSLVFEQFF
TRBV7-9,NA,NA,TRBJ1-1,TGTGCCAGCAGCTCAGCGAGGGGACGGGCTTTCTTT,CASSSARGRAFF
TRBV9,TRBD2,once,TRBJ2-7,TGTGCCAGCAGCGGGGGACTAGCGAAATCCTACGAGCAGTACTTC,CASSGGLAKSYEQYF
TRBV11-3,NA,NA,TRBJ1-6,TGTGCCAGCAGCTTAGATGGTCGGGACTCTATTTCACCCCTCCACTTT,CASSLDGRDSISPLHF
TRBV19,NA,NA,TRBJ2-2,TGTGCCACAACCTTTTACACCGGGGAGCTGTTTTTT,CATTFYTGELFF
TRBV7-9,NA,NA,TRBJ1-1,TGTGCCAGCAGCCTACGGACCGAAAACACTGAAGCTTTCTTT,CASSLRTENTEAFF
TRBV13,NA,NA,TRBJ1-4,TGTGCCAGCAGCTTAAGGGGTGAGCAGGGCTCTAATGAAAAACTGTTTTTT,CASSLRGEQGSNEKLFF
TRBV29-1,NA,NA,TRBJ2-7,TGCAGCGTGGAGACAGGAGGCGTCGAGCAGTACTTC,CSVETGGVEQYF
TRBV11-2,NA,NA,TRBJ1-2,TGTGCCAGCAGCTTAGAGTGGGGCACTAGCTATGGCTACACCTTC,CASSLEWGTSYGYTF
TRBV6-6,TRBD1,NA,TRBJ1-2,TGTGCCAGCAGTTACCCGGGACAGGGGGTTAATGGCTACACCTTC,CASSYPGQGVNGYTF
TRBV10-1,TRBD2,NA,TRBJ2-2,TGCGCCAGCAGTCAGCTAGCGGCCGGGGAGCTGTTTTTT,CASSQLAAGELFF
TRBV14,NA,NA,TRBJ2-2,TGTGCCAGCGGGCCCTGGGAAACCGGGGAGCTGTTTTTT,CASGPWETGELFF
TRBV11-2,TRBD1,once,TRBJ1-2,TGTGCCAGCACCTTATCCCGACAGGGAAACTATGGCTACACCTTC,CASTLSRQGNYGYTF
TRBV6-5,NA,NA,TRBJ2-2,TGTGCCAGCAGTTCCGGGTTTCGCACCGGGGAGCTGTTTTTT,CASSSGFRTGELFF
TRBV10-3,NA,NA,TRBJ1-1,TGTGCCATCAGTGACCCCCGGACAGCTAACACTGAAGCTTTCTTT,CAISDPRTANTEAFF
TRBV6-1,TRBD1,NA,TRBJ2-3,TGTGCCAGCAATCCGACAGGGTCTACCACGCAGTATTTT,CASNPTGSTTQYF
TRBV27,NA,NA,TRBJ2-2,TGTGCCAGCAGTGTAAGGGACAGAGATTGGAGGGGGAGCACCGGGGAGCTGTTTTTT,CASSVRDRDWRGSTGELFF
TRBV18,NA,few,TRBJ2-2,TGTGCCAGCTCACCGTTTGACGGGGAGCTGTTTTTT,CASSPFDGELFF
TRBV6-1,TRBD2,NA,TRBJ2-1,TGTGCCAGCAGTGAACTTAGTCTAGCGGGAGGCGGTAATGAGCAGTTCTTC,CASSELSLAGGGNEQFF
TRBV25-1,NA,NA,TRBJ2-7,TGTGCCAGCAGTGAATTCAGCAGGGGGGCCCCCTACGAGCAGTACTTC,CASSEFSRGAPYEQYF
TRBV4-1,NA,NA,TRBJ1-1,TGCGCCAGCAGCCAAGAGAATGGCAGGGACACTGAAGCTTTCTTT,CASSQENGRDTEAFF
TRBV9,NA,NA,TRBJ2-2,TGTGCCAGCAGCCCCTTTACCGGGGAGCTGTTTTTT,CASSPFTGELFF
TRBV19,TRBD1,NA,TRBJ1-3,TGTGCCACGGGACAGGGGAGCTCTGGAAACACCATATATTTT,CATGQGSSGNTIYF
TRBV5-1,TRBD1,NA,TRBJ2-3,TGCGCCAGCAGCCGGGGACAGGCCGTGGTAGATACGCAGTATTTT,CASSRGQAVVDTQYF
TRBV6-1,TRBD2,few,TRBJ2-7,TGTGCCAGCACAGGACTAGCCGCTGAGCAGTACTTC,CASTGLAAEQYF
TRBV27,NA,NA,TRBJ1-3,TGTGCCAGCAGTTTAAGAGAAGGTGGAAACACCATATATTTT,CASSLREGGNTIYF
TRBV4-1,NA,NA,TRBJ1-1,TGCGCCAGCAGCCAGTATGATGGATTTTCAAACACTGAAGCTTTCTTT,CASSQYDGFSNTEAFF
TRBV28,NA,once,TRBJ2-6,TGTGCCAGCAGTTTTACTTCTGGGGCCAACGTCCTGACTTTC,CASSFTSGANVLTF
TRBV2,NA,few,TRBJ1-2,TGTGCCAGCATTGAGGTCTCTAACTATGCCTTC,CASIEVSNYAF
TRBV6-1,NA,few,TRBJ2-5,TGTGCCAGCAGTGCCCACCTTTGTAGCTTAGACCAAGAGACCCAGTACTTC,CASSAHLCSLDQETQYF